This paragraph covers one T cell receptor (beta chain) sequence. Its target antigen remains unknown. Base quality data are lacking; no much larger clone is found one base away. The data derive from a study of preoperative IRX-2 immunotherapy in early breast cancer (dated by TCRdb to the late 2010s). The treatment or condition label on this specimen signifies: preoperative locoregional IRX-2 cytokine immunotherapy. The samples were obtained from a phase Ib study that tested preoperative, locoregional IRX-2 cytokine immunotherapy designed to prime immune responses. Patients with early-stage breast cancer who were given IRX-2 before surgery served as donors. Receptor libraries were prepared by the immunoSEQ multiplex PCR assay. This immuneACCESS table, as held by TCRdb, lists in-frame sequences with V and J called but not all clones. Of the missing ones, under half trace to an unresolved V gene in checked studies; the others have no known cause. This sample lists 3,000 to 4,000 clones; 71% were detected once. The top ten hold around 7% of the sample.

Per the germline V gene, SGHNT is the CDR1 and YENEEA is the CDR2. From V the trimming removes 5 bases and from J it removes 6 bases, while the gene matches leave 8 bases of the junction unaccounted for. From the cysteine through the phenylalanine, the CDR3 covers 15 amino acids. CDR3 DNA only is kept here, 45 bases in frame from base 1. The TCR comes from a human donor with breast cancer. Specimen: tumor tissue, collected after IRX-2 immunotherapy. Here the chain combines TRBV11-3 and TRBJ1-5, with TRBD1 identical over 9 junction bases. CDR3 loop: CASSVGGQGVQPQHF. The nucleotide sequence is TGTGCCAGCAGCGTTGGGGGACAGGGCGTTCAGCCCCAGCATTTT.